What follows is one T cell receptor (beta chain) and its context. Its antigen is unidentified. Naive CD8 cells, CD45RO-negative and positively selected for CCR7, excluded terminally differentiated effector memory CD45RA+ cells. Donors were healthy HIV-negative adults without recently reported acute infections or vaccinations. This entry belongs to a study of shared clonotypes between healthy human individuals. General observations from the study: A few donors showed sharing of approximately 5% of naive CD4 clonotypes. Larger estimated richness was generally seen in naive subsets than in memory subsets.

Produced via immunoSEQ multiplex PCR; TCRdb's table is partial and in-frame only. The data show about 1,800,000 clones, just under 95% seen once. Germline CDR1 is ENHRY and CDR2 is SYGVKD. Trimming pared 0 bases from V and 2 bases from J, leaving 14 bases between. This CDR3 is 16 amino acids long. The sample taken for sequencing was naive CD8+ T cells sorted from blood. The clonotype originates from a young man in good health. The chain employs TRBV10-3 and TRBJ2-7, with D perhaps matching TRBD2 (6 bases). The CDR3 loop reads CAISESAGRTPYEQYF. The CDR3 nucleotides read TGTGCCATCAGTGAGTCTGCGGGGAGAACCCCCTACGAGCAGTACTTC.